The source of this T cell receptor beta chain is a study of long-term antiretroviral therapy in people with HIV. V lost 4 bases and J lost 6, with 10 bases in between. This CDR3 has 13 amino acids. Germline V gives CDR1 SGHRS, CDR2 YFSETQ. Version v3.0 of the immunoSEQ assay ran at survey level. Data came from immunoSEQ multiplex PCR; TCRdb stores just in-frame clones and leaves some out. The sample shows over 35,000 clones, roughly 76% of them seen only once. The chain has TRBV5-1 and TRBJ2-2, with D possibly matching TRBD2 (5 bases). This material consisted of unsorted PBMCs, taken 1.5 years after starting antiretroviral therapy. The receptor was isolated from a man between 18 and 29 years old with HIV. The CDR3 loop reads CASSALVAGELFF. DNA of the CDR3: TGCGCCAGCAGCGCACTAGTGGCCGGGGAGCTGTTTTTT.